Listed below are T cell receptor beta chains from one sample, sequenced in a study of PD-L1 blockade in urothelial cancer. The protocol was immunoSEQ multiplex PCR, while the TCRdb copy is restricted to in-frame clones and leaves out a portion. The data show 90,000 to 120,000 clones, approximately 85% seen once. The specimen comprised PBMCs, sampled around atezolizumab (anti-PD-L1) treatment. The receptors come from a man aged 50-59 years with urothelial cancer. The conserved cysteine and the conserved F or W are not part of the CDR3 here. D genes are given only for firm matches.

d_call j_call v_call cdr3_aa
NA TRBJ2-2 TRBV19 ASRGRGTGELF
NA TRBJ2-7 TRBV28 ASSSLGGASYEQY
TRBD2 TRBJ2-7 TRBV2 ASSAASSGRPYEQY
NA TRBJ1-2 TRBV28 ASSSWAAFGYT
NA TRBJ1-1 TRBV6-5 ASSSTGNTEAF
NA TRBJ2-1 TRBV6-5 ASSYLAEQF
NA TRBJ1-2 TRBV19 ASSPHPGHFFFGIGYT
TRBD1 TRBJ1-2 TRBV6-5 ASSRTGYGYT
NA TRBJ2-1 TRBV5-4 ASSLGGYNEQF
NA TRBJ2-3 TRBV9 ASSAGPEGTQY
TRBD1 TRBJ1-1 TRBV27 ASSQRQGLGTEAF
TRBD1 TRBJ1-2 TRBV6-6 ASSYTGGSYGYT
NA TRBJ2-5 TRBV11-3 ASSLGEYGTQY
TRBD2 TRBJ2-1 TRBV5-4 ASSLEGGRARRQF
NA TRBJ2-2 TRBV5-5 ASRPRGEFTGELF
TRBD2 TRBJ2-5 TRBV2 ASSEWLAGETQY
NA TRBJ1-1 TRBV28 ASSGGEFTEAF
NA TRBJ2-7 TRBV5-8 ASRGRRGAYEQY
TRBD2 TRBJ2-3 TRBV6-1 ANSGGSGINTQY
NA TRBJ1-1 TRBV6-5 ASRVRGKGTEAF
TRBD2 TRBJ2-7 TRBV11-2 ASSLSHGGNYEQY
TRBD2 TRBJ2-1 TRBV6-1 ASSVDGTSGLREF
TRBD2 TRBJ2-1 TRBV9 ASSDTGLAGVSSYNEQF
NA TRBJ2-7 TRBV5-6 ASSFLPEDSSYEQY
NA TRBJ1-2 TRBV19 ASSMRQIIYANYGYT
TRBD2 TRBJ2-2 TRBV18 ASSPASGRSGELF
TRBD1 TRBJ1-5 TRBV10-3 AISNRTGGVGNQPQH
TRBD2 TRBJ2-2 TRBV7-7 ASSPGPSGSGGDTGELF
NA TRBJ2-2 TRBV7-8 ASSLTRLNTGELF
NA TRBJ1-4 TRBV18 ASSRNTAGGLATNEKLF
TRBD1 TRBJ2-4 TRBV7-2 ASSTMTGGNIQY
TRBD1 TRBJ2-1 TRBV9 ASSEGNRGFGDEQF
NA TRBJ2-5 TRBV5-1 ASSLGAVQETQY
NA TRBJ2-7 TRBV7-9 ASSRRQHYEQY
NA TRBJ2-7 TRBV9 ASSVVAETYEQY
NA TRBJ2-7 TRBV5-1 ASSPRDLYRDEQY
NA TRBJ1-5 TRBV19 ASSIESNQPQH
TRBD2 TRBJ2-1 TRBV30 AWGRLAGGGYNEQF
NA TRBJ1-4 TRBV15 ATSRYHRGATNEKLF
TRBD2 TRBJ2-1 TRBV25-1 ASSGLGSGRDYNEQF
TRBD1 TRBJ2-5 TRBV14 ASSLPGGLETQY
TRBD2 TRBJ2-7 TRBV27 ASSLGLAPSYEQY
NA TRBJ2-3 TRBV7-9 ASSLDLGVADTQY
TRBD1 TRBJ2-1 TRBV30 AGTGDIHEQF
NA TRBJ2-7 TRBV21-1 ASSVPGLAGTYEQY
TRBD2 TRBJ2-3 TRBV9 ASSATSGRTDTQY
TRBD1 TRBJ1-2 TRBV30 AWRNPGQGTGYT
TRBD1 TRBJ2-5 TRBV11-2 ASSLGDRDWETQY
NA TRBJ1-2 TRBV5-4 ASSLAFRAGDGYT
NA TRBJ2-7 TRBV28 ASSGGLGDEQY
TRBD1 TRBJ1-4 TRBV4-2 ASSQDRGRVEKLF
NA TRBJ1-1 TRBV2 ASSVEQNTEAF
TRBD1 TRBJ1-1 TRBV5-5 ASSWTGAPNTEAF
TRBD1 TRBJ2-7 TRBV5-1 ASSPPGTGNHEQY
NA TRBJ1-5 TRBV6-1 ASSGQADQPQH